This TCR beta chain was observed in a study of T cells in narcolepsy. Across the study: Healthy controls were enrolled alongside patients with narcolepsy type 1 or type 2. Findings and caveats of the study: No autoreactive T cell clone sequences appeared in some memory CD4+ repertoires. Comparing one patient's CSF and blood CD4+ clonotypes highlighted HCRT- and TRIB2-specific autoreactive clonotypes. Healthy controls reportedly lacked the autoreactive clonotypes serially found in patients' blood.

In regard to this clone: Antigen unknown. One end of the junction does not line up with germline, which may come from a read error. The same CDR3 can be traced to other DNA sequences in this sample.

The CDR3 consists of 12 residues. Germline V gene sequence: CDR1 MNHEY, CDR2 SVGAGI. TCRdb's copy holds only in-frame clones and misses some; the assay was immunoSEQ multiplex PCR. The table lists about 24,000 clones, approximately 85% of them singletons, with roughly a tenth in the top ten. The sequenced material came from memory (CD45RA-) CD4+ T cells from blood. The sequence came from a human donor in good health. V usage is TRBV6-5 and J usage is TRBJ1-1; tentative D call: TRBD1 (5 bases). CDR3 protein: CASSSGTVEAFF. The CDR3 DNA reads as TGTGCCAGCAGTTCAGGGACGGTTGAAGCCTTCTTT.